Listed below are T cell receptor beta chains from one sample, sequenced in a study of shared clonotypes between healthy human individuals. Sequencing was performed with immunoSEQ multiplex PCR; in TCRdb, only in-frame clones are kept and a portion is missing. This sample has roughly 500,000 clones, with 70% to 80% found just once. The sequenced sample consisted of PBMCs. These receptor sequences come from a woman between 40 and 50 years old in good health. Some clones in this sample may be carry-over from other donors' samples. Both conserved end residues are part of each CDR3. D genes are given only for firm matches. Expanded clones get a size class; other rows say once, few or many, or leave the size out.

>TRBJ1-1|.|.|TRBV11-2
TGTGCCAGCAGCTTTGTGAACACTGAAGCTTTCTTT
CASSFVNTEAFF
>TRBJ2-1|TRBD2|.|TRBV7-9
TGTGCCAGCAGCTACCGGGGGGGCGCCGGGACGAGCTCCTACAATGAGCAGTTCTTC
CASSYRGGAGTSSYNEQFF
>TRBJ2-5|TRBD2|.|TRBV7-3
TGTGCCAGCAGCTTAGGCGGGAGAGAGACCCAGTACTTC
CASSLGGRETQYF
>TRBJ2-1|TRBD2|.|TRBV6-4
TGTGCCAGCAGTGACTCCGGCGGGAGTGGTTCAGGGGAGCAGTTCTTC
CASSDSGGSGSGEQFF
>TRBJ2-6|TRBD2|.|TRBV5-1
TGCGCCAGCAGCATAGCGGGAGCCTCTGGGGCCAACGTCCTGACTTTC
CASSIAGASGANVLTF
>TRBJ1-2|.|.|TRBV28
TGTGCCAGCAGCAACCTCGGGGGGGCGCTCTATGGCTACACCTTC
CASSNLGGALYGYTF
>TRBJ2-1|TRBD2|once|TRBV11-2
TGTGCCAGCAGCTTCCGCGATAAGCGGGAGGGCTATGAGCAGTTCTTC
CASSFRDKREGYEQFF
>TRBJ1-1|TRBD1|.|TRBV4-3
TGCGCCAGCAGCCAACGCCCACAGGGGGCTCTAGGTCGAGCTTTCTTT
CASSQRPQGALGRAFF
>TRBJ1-5|.|.|TRBV28
TGTGCCAGCAGTGAATCGCCTGGAAATCAGCCCCAGCATTTT
CASSESPGNQPQHF
>TRBJ1-1|TRBD1|.|TRBV7-9
TGTGCCAGCAACCCGACAGGGATGGGGTCCTTCTTT
CASNPTGMGSFF
>TRBJ2-1|TRBD2|.|TRBV2
TGTGCCAGCAGTAGCGGGGCAGACAATGAGCAGTTCTTC
CASSSGADNEQFF
>TRBJ2-3|.|.|TRBV2
TGTGCCAGCAGTGAACGACGATATACGCAGTATTTT
CASSERRYTQYF
>TRBJ2-4|.|once|TRBV5-1
TGCGCCAGCAGCTCCAACGCAGCCAAAAACATTCAGTACTTC
CASSSNAAKNIQYF
>TRBJ1-4|.|.|TRBV15
TGTGCCACCAGCAGAGATGGGTCCGGAGGTGAAAAACTGTTTTTT
CATSRDGSGGEKLFF